This T cell receptor beta chain stems from a study of blood T cell repertoires in COVID-19. Turning to the study itself: Samples taken during acute and convalescent COVID-19 were collected in the United States, Italy and Spain. The analysed material was cDNA or gDNA that came from T cells, B-cell-depleted T cells, or PBMCs.

Authors' methods: Estimates of nucleated cell counts were drawn from the amplification of reference gene primers. Profiling relied on immunoSEQ multiplex PCR, and the TCRdb table lists in-frame clones only, not all of them. V, J and clone size are taken as reported in that table, and D and trimming were inferred from the DNA itself. The table has over 85,000 clones, more than 70% seen once; the top ten hold around 20%. The sample consisted of peripheral blood. The TCR sequence derives from a human donor in a cohort sampled during active COVID-19.

CDR3 nucleotides: TGTGCCAGCAGCCGTCGCGGCAGGGGGCAGGGGGGTAATGACTATGGCTACACCTTC. Its protein product is CASSRRGRGQGGNDYGYTF. This rearrangement joins TRBV7-8 to TRBJ1-2, with TRBD1 matching 8 bases. V was clipped by 5 bases and J by 3 bases; unmatched bases: 20. In germline, CDR1 is SGHVS, CDR2 FQNEAQ. CDR3 size: 19 residues.